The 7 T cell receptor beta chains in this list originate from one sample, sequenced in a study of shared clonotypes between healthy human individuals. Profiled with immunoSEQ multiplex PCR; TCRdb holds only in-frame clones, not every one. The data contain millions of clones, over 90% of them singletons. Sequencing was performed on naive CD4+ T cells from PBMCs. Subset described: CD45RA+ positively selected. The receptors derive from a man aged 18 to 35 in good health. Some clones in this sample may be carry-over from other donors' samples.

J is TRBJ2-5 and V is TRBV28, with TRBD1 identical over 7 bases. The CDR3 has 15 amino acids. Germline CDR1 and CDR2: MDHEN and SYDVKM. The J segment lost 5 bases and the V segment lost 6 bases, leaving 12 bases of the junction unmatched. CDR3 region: CASRLRGQPGETQYF. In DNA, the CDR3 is TGTGCCAGCAGACTGAGGGGACAGCCGGGGGAGACCCAGTACTTC. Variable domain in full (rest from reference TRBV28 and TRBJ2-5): DVKVTQSSRYLVKRTGEKVFLECVQDMDHENMFWYRQDPGLGLRLIYFSYDVKMKEKGDIPEGYSVSREKKERFSLILESASTNQTSMYLCASRLRGQPGETQYFGPGTRLLVL.

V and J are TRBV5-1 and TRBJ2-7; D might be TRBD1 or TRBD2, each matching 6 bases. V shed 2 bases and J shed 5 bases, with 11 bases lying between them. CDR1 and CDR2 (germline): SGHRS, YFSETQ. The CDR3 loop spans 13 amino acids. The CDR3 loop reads CASSFRGPNEQYF. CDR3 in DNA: TGCGCCAGCAGCTTCCGGGGGCCGAACGAGCAGTACTTC.

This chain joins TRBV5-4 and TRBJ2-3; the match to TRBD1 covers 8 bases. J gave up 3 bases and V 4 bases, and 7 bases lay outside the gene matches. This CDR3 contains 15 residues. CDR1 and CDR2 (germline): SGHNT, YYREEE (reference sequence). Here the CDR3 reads CASSHTGGFTDTQYF. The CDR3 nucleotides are TGTGCCAGCAGCCATACAGGGGGGTTTACAGATACGCAGTATTTT.

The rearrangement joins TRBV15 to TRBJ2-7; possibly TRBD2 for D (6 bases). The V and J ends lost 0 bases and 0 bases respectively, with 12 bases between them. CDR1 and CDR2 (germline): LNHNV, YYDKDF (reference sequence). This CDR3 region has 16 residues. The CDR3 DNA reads TGTGCCACCAGCAGAGATTGGGCGGGGTCCTCCTACGAGCAGTACTTC. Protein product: CATSRDWAGSSYEQYF. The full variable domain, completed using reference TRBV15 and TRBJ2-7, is DAMVIQNPRYQVTQFGKPVTLSCSQTLNHNVMYWYQQKSSQAPKLLFHYYDKDFNNEADTPDNFQSRRPNTSFCFLDIRSPGLGDTAMYLCATSRDWAGSSYEQYFGPGTRLTVT.

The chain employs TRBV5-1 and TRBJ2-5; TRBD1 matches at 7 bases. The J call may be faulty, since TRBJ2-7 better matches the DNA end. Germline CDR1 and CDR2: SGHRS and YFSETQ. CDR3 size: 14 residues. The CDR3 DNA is TGCGCCAGCAGCGGGACAGCATCCTCCTACGAGCAGTACTTC. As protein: CASSGTASSYEQYF.

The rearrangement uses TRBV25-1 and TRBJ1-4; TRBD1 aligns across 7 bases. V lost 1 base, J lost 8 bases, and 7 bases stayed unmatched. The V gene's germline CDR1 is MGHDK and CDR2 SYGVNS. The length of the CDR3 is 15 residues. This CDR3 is CASSEFRGGGEKLFF. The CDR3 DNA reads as TGTGCCAGCAGTGAATTTCGAGGGGGCGGGGAAAAACTGTTTTTT.

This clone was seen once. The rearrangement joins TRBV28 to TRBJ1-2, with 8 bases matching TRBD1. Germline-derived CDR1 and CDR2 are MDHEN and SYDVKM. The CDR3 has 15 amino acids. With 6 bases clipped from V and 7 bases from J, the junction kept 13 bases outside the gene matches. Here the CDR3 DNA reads TGTGCCAGCAGCCTAGCCGGGACAGGCCTGATTGGCTACACCTTC. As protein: CASSLAGTGLIGYTF.